The 23 T cell receptor beta chains listed next were all sequenced from one sample in a study of cytotoxic CD8 clonotypes in ibrutinib-treated CLL (dated by TCRdb to 2020 to 2023). Libraries were made using the immunoSEQ multiplex PCR assay. The table was pulled from immuneACCESS by TCRdb, which kept in-frame rearrangements only. Such tables lose some clones; where checked, under half of the loss comes from unresolved V genes, and the rest has no known cause. This sample lists a few hundred thousand clones; about 80% were detected once. The top ten clonotypes cover over 5.5% of the sample. The material was PBMCs, obtained before ibrutinib treatment. The receptors here all came from a human donor with chronic lymphocytic leukemia.

This clone was counted a single time. V and J are TRBV4-2 and TRBJ2-7; 9 bases are a match to TRBD2. The CDR3 is 15 residues long. J was trimmed by 7 bases and V by 2 bases; bases with no gene match: 9. The germline V gene has CDR1 LGHNA and CDR2 YNFKEQ. CDR3 loop: CASSQRLAGVGEQYF. The DNA for the CDR3 is TGTGCCAGCAGCCAAAGATTAGCGGGAGTAGGGGAGCAGTACTTC.

The chain carries TRBV4-1 and TRBJ1-1; TRBD1 is a possible D gene (6 bases). This CDR3 is built from 15 residues. CDR1 MGHRA and CDR2 YSYEKL come from the germline V gene. The V and J ends lost 0 bases and 4 bases respectively, with 12 bases between them. The chain's CDR3 is CASSQEWGPSTEAFF. The CDR3 region has the DNA TGCGCCAGCAGCCAAGAATGGGGGCCTAGCACTGAAGCTTTCTTT.

The V gene is TRBV28, the J gene TRBJ1-3; the D gene is possibly TRBD1 (5 bases). Germline lookup yields CDR1 MDHEN and CDR2 SYDVKM. The germline V and J ends were trimmed by 5 bases and 0 bases, with 14 bases remaining between them. The CDR3 length is 16 residues. The CDR3 DNA reads TGTGCCAGCAGTATAAGGGGACTCCCCTCTGGAAACACCATATATTTT. Protein product: CASSIRGLPSGNTIYF.

The V call is TRBV25-1, the J call TRBJ1-2; D gene unclear. Germline-derived CDR1 and CDR2 are MGHDK and SYGVNS. This CDR3 has 11 residues. Trimming took off 3 bases at V and 8 bases at J, with 7 bases between the two ends. The CDR3 nucleotides read TGTGCCAGCAGTGATTCCGGGGGCTACACCTTC. As protein: CASSDSGGYTF.

This clone showed up just a few times. The chain carries TRBV9 and TRBJ1-1; D is uncertain. Trimming pared 5 bases from V and 4 bases from J, leaving 12 bases between. The CDR3 length is 13 residues. From germline, CDR1 is SGDLS and CDR2 YYNGEE. Here the CDR3 reads CASRTGSGTEAFF. In nucleotides, the CDR3 is TGTGCCAGCAGGACCGGGAGCGGCACTGAAGCTTTCTTT.

V usage is TRBV28 and J usage is TRBJ2-5, with TRBD2 identical over 15 bases. J lost 5 bases, V lost 5 bases, and 6 bases had no gene match. The CDR3 is 16 residues long. Germline V lookup: CDR1 MDHEN, CDR2 SYDVKM. The CDR3 region is CASSRGLAGGEETQYF. Here the CDR3 DNA reads TGTGCCAGCAGTCGGGGACTAGCGGGGGGAGAGGAGACCCAGTACTTC.

This clone showed up just a few times. The rearrangement links TRBV15 to TRBJ1-3, with D possibly matching TRBD1 (6 bases). Trimming removed 4 bases from V and 3 bases from J, with 16 bases in between. CDR1 LNHNV and CDR2 YYDKDF come from the germline V gene (reference sequence). The CDR3 has 16 residues. This CDR3 is CATSNVGGLYGNTIYF. The CDR3 coding sequence is TGTGCCACCAGCAACGTCGGGGGGCTGTATGGAAACACCATATATTTT. The full variable domain, in which reference TRBV15 and TRBJ1-3 provide the parts outside the CDR3, is DAMVIQNPRYQVTQFGKPVTLSCSQTLNHNVMYWYQQKSSQAPKLLFHYYDKDFNNEADTPDNFQSRRPNTSFCFLDIRSPGLGDTAMYLCATSNVGGLYGNTIYFGEGSWLTVV.

The gene calls are TRBV6-6 and TRBJ2-7; 12 nucleotides agree with TRBD1. CDR3 length equals 15 residues. Germline loops: CDR1 MNHNY, CDR2 SVGAGI (reference sequence). V lost 5 bases, J lost 5 bases, and 7 bases stayed unmatched. CDR3 amino acids: CASSTGTGGGNEQYF. The CDR3, as DNA: TGTGCCAGCAGTACCGGGACAGGGGGCGGGAACGAGCAGTACTTC.

Written as DNA, the CDR3 is TGTGCCAGCAGTGAAGCGAGTGGCAGGTCCTCTGGAAACACCATATATTTT. It codes for CASSEASGRSSGNTIYF. The chain links TRBV2 to TRBJ1-3; no clear D gene. Germline V gene data show CDR1 as SNHLY and CDR2 as FYNNEI. CDR3 length: 17 residues. Trimming pared 0 bases from V and 0 bases from J, leaving 12 bases between. Looking up the rest from reference TRBV2 and TRBJ1-3 gives the full variable domain: EPEVTQTPSHQVTQMGQEVILRCVPISNHLYFYWYRQILGQKVEFLVSFYNNEISEKSEIFDDQFSVERPDGSNFTLKIRSTKLEDSAMYFCASSEASGRSSGNTIYFGEGSWLTVV.

The chain couples TRBV30 to TRBJ1-1; 9 bases match TRBD1. CDR1 is GTSNPN, CDR2 SVGIG, per germline (reference sequence). The CDR3 has 13 amino acids. Trimming cost V 4 bases and J 5 bases; bases outside gene matches: 5. In DNA form, the CDR3 reads TGTGCCTGGACCAGGGACAGGGAGACTGAAGCTTTCTTT. Protein product: CAWTRDRETEAFF. Using reference TRBV30 and TRBJ1-1 for the parts outside the CDR3, the full variable domain is SQTIHQWPATLVQPVGSPLSLECTVEGTSNPNLYWYRQAAGRGLQLLFYSVGIGQISSEVPQNLSASRPQDRQFILSSKKLLLSDSGFYLCAWTRDRETEAFFGQGTRLTVV.

The chain is built from TRBV6-5 and TRBJ2-3; TRBD2 aligns across 7 bases. This CDR3 has 15 amino acids. J gave up 1 base and V 6 bases, and 7 bases lay outside the gene matches. Germline loops: CDR1 MNHEY, CDR2 SVGAGI. Here the CDR3 reads CASRFTSVGTDTQYF. The CDR3 coding sequence is TGTGCCAGCAGATTTACTAGCGTGGGCACAGATACGCAGTATTTT.

The chain is built from TRBV15 and TRBJ2-2; D is undetermined. The V end was cut by 3 bases, the J end by 6 bases, with 14 bases between. The CDR3 has 15 residues. Germline CDR1 reads LNHNV; CDR2 reads YYDKDF (reference sequence). The CDR3 nucleotides read TGTGCCACCAGCAGGATCAATACTATCGCCGGGGAGCTGTTTTTT. Its protein product is CATSRINTIAGELFF.

The J gene is TRBJ2-7, the V gene TRBV30, with TRBD2 matching 7 bases. The germline V gene has CDR1 GTSNPN and CDR2 SVGIG (reference sequence). With V trimmed by 1 base and J by 9 bases, 12 bases remained unmatched. This CDR3 comprises 14 residues. The CDR3 is CAWSGLGTSVLQYF. DNA for the CDR3: TGTGCCTGGAGTGGTTTGGGAACTAGCGTTTTGCAGTACTTC. The entire variable domain, with the rest obtained from reference TRBV30 and TRBJ2-7, is as follows: SQTIHQWPATLVQPVGSPLSLECTVEGTSNPNLYWYRQAAGRGLQLLFYSVGIGQISSEVPQNLSASRPQDRQFILSSKKLLLSDSGFYLCAWSGLGTSVLQYFGPGTRLTVT.

The chain recombines TRBV7-8 with TRBJ2-7; tentative D call: TRBD2 (6 bases). V lost 2 bases and J 4 bases, leaving 18 bases between the germline ends. The CDR3 runs 16 residues. Germline lookup yields CDR1 SGHVS and CDR2 FQNEAQ. The CDR3 here is CASSLNSGGAGYEQYF. As DNA, the CDR3 is TGTGCCAGCAGCTTAAATAGCGGAGGGGCGGGGTACGAGCAGTACTTC.

V usage is TRBV5-4 and J usage is TRBJ2-5, with D uncertain. This CDR3 is built from 11 residues. The V gene's germline CDR1 is SGHNT and CDR2 YYREEE (reference sequence). Trimming pared 4 bases from V and 5 bases from J, leaving 6 bases between. CDR3 sequence reads: CASSTSETQYF. In DNA form, the CDR3 reads TGTGCCAGCAGCACATCCGAGACCCAGTACTTC.

This chain links TRBV7-9 with TRBJ1-1; 7 bases align to TRBD1. Germline loops: CDR1 SEHNR, CDR2 FQNEAQ (reference sequence). The CDR3 has 12 residues. J lost 11 bases, V lost 5 bases, and 8 bases had no gene match. The CDR3 here is CASSRDRVLAFF. DNA of the CDR3: TGTGCCAGCAGCAGAGACAGGGTTTTGGCTTTCTTT.

The chain combines TRBV29-1 with TRBJ1-2, with a tentative D call TRBD1 (6 bases). There are 12 residues in the CDR3. Germline loops: CDR1 SQVTM, CDR2 ANQGSEA. V lost 6 bases and J lost 4, with 12 bases in between. CDR3 sequence reads: CSVEQGPYGYTF. CDR3 coding DNA: TGCAGCGTGGAACAGGGTCCCTATGGCTACACCTTC. Together with reference TRBV29-1 and TRBJ1-2, the CDR3 gives the full variable domain: SAVISQKPSRDICQRGTSLTIQCQVDSQVTMMFWYRQQPGQSLTLIATANQGSEATYESGFVIDKFPISRPNLTFSTLTVSNMSPEDSSIYLCSVEQGPYGYTFGSGTRLTVV.

The rearrangement links TRBV5-1 to TRBJ2-7; 9 bases map to TRBD2. Unmatched junction bases numbered 17, after V lost 4 bases and J lost 0 bases. The CDR3 contains 19 residues. Germline values: CDR1 SGHRS, CDR2 YFSETQ. As DNA, the CDR3 is TGCGCCAGCAGCACCAGTCGGGGGGCTAGCGGGACATCCTCCTACGAGCAGTACTTC. It is translated as CASSTSRGASGTSSYEQYF.

The chain joins TRBV18 to TRBJ2-3, with TRBD2 identical over 11 bases. V shed 8 bases and J 6 bases; nucleotides not matched to a gene: 7. Germline V gene lookup returns CDR1 KGHSH and CDR2 LQKENI. CDR3 length: 14 amino acids. The CDR3 loop reads CASSGTSGGDTQYF. The CDR3 DNA sequence: TGTGCCAGCAGCGGGACTAGCGGAGGGGATACGCAGTATTTT.

J is TRBJ1-1 and V is TRBV19; a weak D match, TRBD1 (6 bases). CDR1 and CDR2 from the germline V gene are LNHDA and SQIVND (reference sequence). The CDR3 has 15 amino acids. The V gene lost 5 bases and the J gene lost 0 bases, with 13 bases spanning the gap. CDR3 protein: CASSGRGPMNTEAFF. The CDR3 DNA sequence: TGTGCCAGTAGTGGCAGGGGACCCATGAACACTGAAGCTTTCTTT.

This CDR3 reads CASSLVSFPPNYGYTF. CDR3 nucleotide sequence: TGTGCCAGCAGCTTAGTTTCATTCCCTCCAAACTATGGCTACACCTTC. The chain carries TRBV7-9 and TRBJ1-2; D call uncertain. The germline CDR1 and CDR2 sequences are SEHNR and FQNEAQ (reference sequence). This CDR3 comprises 16 residues. Trimming took off 1 base at V and 2 bases at J, with 14 bases between the two ends. The whole variable domain, remainder taken from reference TRBV7-9 and TRBJ1-2, is DTGVSQNPRHKITKRGQNVTFRCDPISEHNRLYWYRQTLGQGPEFLTYFQNEAQLEKSRLLSDRFSAERPKGSFSTLEIQRTEQGDSAMYLCASSLVSFPPNYGYTFGSGTRLTVV.

This sequence joins TRBV29-1 and TRBJ2-3; 9 positions agree with TRBD2. The length of the CDR3 is 16 residues. Per the germline V gene, CDR1 is SQVTM and CDR2 is ANQGSEA. V was clipped by 3 bases and J by 6 bases; unmatched bases: 13. The CDR3 DNA reads TGCAGCGTTGATGCGCCGACTAGCGGTAGTTCCGATACGCAGTATTTT. Encoded protein: CSVDAPTSGSSDTQYF.

This clone was found once. CDR3 DNA sequence: TGTGCCAGCAGAGTTTCCCGCTATGGCTACACCTTC. The encoded protein is CASRVSRYGYTF. The chain couples TRBV6-1 to TRBJ1-2; D call uncertain. Germline CDR1 and CDR2: MNHNS and SASEGT. This CDR3 contains 12 residues. The germline V and J ends were trimmed by 6 bases and 4 bases, with 9 bases remaining between them.